Presented here are 28 T cell receptor beta chains from one specimen sequenced in a study of shared clonotypes between healthy human individuals. TCRdb's copy holds only in-frame clones and misses some; the assay was immunoSEQ multiplex PCR. Found here are approximately 2.5 million clones, approximately 93% of them singletons; the top ten hold around 0.4%. Sequencing input: naive CD4+ T cells from PBMCs. The subset is: CD45RA+ positively selected. The receptor source for this set is a man younger than 30 in good health. Some clones in this sample may be carry-over from other donors' samples.

The V and J genes are TRBV27 and TRBJ1-1, with a tentative D call TRBD1 (6 bases). Germline V gene sequence: CDR1 MNHEY, CDR2 SMNVEV (reference sequence). The V end lost 6 bases, the J end lost 4 bases, and 12 bases lay between the germline ends. The CDR3 loop spans 13 amino acids. The CDR3, as DNA: TGTGCCAGCAGCATTACCAGGGGCACTGAAGCTTTCTTT. Protein sequence: CASSITRGTEAFF.

This rearrangement joins TRBV5-6 to TRBJ2-7; TRBD2 might be the D (5 bases). The germline CDR1 and CDR2 sequences are SGHDT and YYEEEE. Between the trimmed V and J ends, which lost 3 bases and 5 bases, there was a span of 12 bases. CDR3 length equals 13 residues. CDR3 DNA sequence: TGTGCCAGCAGCTGGACGGGAATCGACGAGCAGTACTTC. Encoded protein: CASSWTGIDEQYF.

This CDR3 reads CASSQDRGFQPQHF. The CDR3 DNA is TGCGCCAGCAGCCAAGATCGAGGGTTCCAGCCCCAGCATTTT. V and J are TRBV4-3 and TRBJ1-5, with no clear D. Germline V gene lookup returns CDR1 LGHNA and CDR2 YSLEER. The CDR3 runs 14 residues. The V and J ends lost 0 bases and 7 bases respectively, with 10 bases between them.

The CDR3 region has the DNA TGTGCCAGCACCGAGGGACGTGGGGGCAGAACCTATGGCTACACCTTC. Its protein is CASTEGRGGRTYGYTF. V gene TRBV28 combines with J gene TRBJ1-2; D is perhaps TRBD1 (6 bases). Germline V gene data show CDR1 as MDHEN and CDR2 as SYDVKM. V lost 7 bases and J 4 bases, leaving 22 bases between the germline ends. The CDR3 extends over 16 amino acids.

V and J are TRBV9 and TRBJ1-2; TRBD1 might be the D (6 bases). V was pared by 4 bases and J by 2 bases, with 12 bases between. Germline loops: CDR1 SGDLS, CDR2 YYNGEE. This CDR3 region has 14 residues. CDR3 region: CASSPVTGNYGYTF. The CDR3 nucleotides are TGTGCCAGCAGCCCGGTGACAGGCAACTATGGCTACACCTTC.

The genes are TRBV9 and TRBJ2-7; D might be TRBD1 or TRBD2, each matching 5 bases. Germline lookup yields CDR1 SGDLS and CDR2 YYNGEE. This CDR3 is 13 amino acids long. The ends were cut back, 4 bases at V and 9 bases at J, with 17 bases in the middle. CDR3 residues: CASSLEDGARQYF. CDR3 sequence (DNA): TGTGCCAGCAGCCTTGAGGACGGGGCTCGGCAGTACTTC.

CDR3 residues: CASRLAGTSVHEQFF. CDR3 coding DNA: TGTGCCAGCCGCCTAGCCGGGACTAGCGTCCATGAGCAGTTCTTC. The chain employs TRBV6-5 and TRBJ2-1; 10 nucleotides agree with TRBD2. J lost 8 bases, V lost 8 bases, and 12 bases had no gene match. From germline, CDR1 is MNHEY and CDR2 SVGAGI. CDR3 length: 15 residues.

V usage is TRBV28 and J usage is TRBJ1-2; D ambiguous. CDR1 is MDHEN and CDR2 is SYDVKM in the germline V gene. V was shortened by 2 bases and J by 8 bases, with 18 bases between the two germline ends. The length of the CDR3 is 15 residues. CDR3 residues: CASSLKHRNPGGYTF. Here the CDR3 DNA reads TGTGCCAGCAGTTTAAAGCATCGCAATCCTGGGGGCTACACCTTC.

This chain joins TRBV7-9 and TRBJ2-7; TRBD2 matches at 10 bases. CDR3 length: 15 residues. In germline, CDR1 is SEHNR, CDR2 FQNEAQ (reference sequence). V trimming: 5 bases; J trimming: 3 bases; junction bases outside the gene matches: 7. The CDR3 DNA sequence: TGTGCCAGCAGCCGCCGGACTAGCGGCCTCTACGAGCAGTACTTC. This gives the protein CASSRRTSGLYEQYF.

This rearrangement joins TRBV9 to TRBJ1-6; 9 nucleotides line up with TRBD1. V was pared by 4 bases and J by 9 bases, with 8 bases of the junction left unmatched. This CDR3 region has 15 residues. Per germline, CDR1 SGDLS and CDR2 YYNGEE. CDR3 sequence: CASSPWTGEGSPLHF. The CDR3 DNA follows: TGTGCCAGCAGCCCATGGACAGGGGAAGGTTCACCCCTCCACTTT.

The gene calls are TRBV28 and TRBJ2-1; 9 bases align to TRBD2. Germline trimming cut 6 bases from V and 8 bases from J; bases unmatched to any gene: 17. The germline V gene encodes CDR1 MDHEN and CDR2 SYDVKM. This CDR3 region has 17 residues. CDR3 in amino acids: CASSPTRGASGTDEQFF. DNA of the CDR3: TGTGCCAGCAGCCCGACCCGGGGGGCTAGCGGGACTGATGAGCAGTTCTTC.

In regard to this clone: This sample includes further DNA sequences coding for the same CDR3. This chain joins TRBV5-1 and TRBJ2-7; D assignment may be TRBD1 or TRBD2 (5 bases each). Trimming took off 0 bases at V and 4 bases at J, with 8 bases between the two ends. Looked up from germline, CDR1 is SGHRS and CDR2 is YFSETQ. This CDR3 has 13 amino acids. Here the CDR3 DNA reads TGCGCCAGCAGCTTGGATTGGGGGTACGAGCAGTACTTC. Protein: CASSLDWGYEQYF. Full variable domain (missing parts from reference TRBV5-1 and TRBJ2-7): KAGVTQTPRYLIKTRGQQVTLSCSPISGHRSVSWYQQTPGQGLQFLFEYFSETQRNKGNFPGRFSGRQFSNSRSEMNVSTLELGDSALYLCASSLDWGYEQYFGPGTRLTVT.

The chain couples TRBV4-1 to TRBJ1-4; D gene uncertain. V was cut by 1 base and J by 8 bases, with 14 bases left in between. Germline CDR1 reads MGHRA; CDR2 reads YSYEKL. The CDR3 totals 15 residues. Here the CDR3 reads CASSQVGVSREKLFF. The CDR3 bases are TGCGCCAGCAGCCAAGTCGGCGTCAGCCGAGAAAAACTGTTTTTT.

The rearrangement joins TRBV5-1 to TRBJ2-2; D might be TRBD2 (5 bases). Per germline, CDR1 SGHRS and CDR2 YFSETQ. Trimming removed 5 bases at V and 3 bases at J, with 14 bases between. This CDR3 region has 15 residues. In nucleotides, the CDR3 is TGCGCCAGCAGAGTAGTCGGGATCCACACCGGGGAGCTGTTTTTT. It encodes CASRVVGIHTGELFF.

This chain links TRBV11-3 with TRBJ2-5, with 9 bases aligning to TRBD1. Germline lookup yields CDR1 SGHNT and CDR2 YENEEA. CDR3 size: 16 residues. Losses at the gene ends were 4 bases for V and 0 bases for J; bases not matched to a gene: 6. CDR3 region: CASSSPTGGYQETQYF. In nucleotides, the CDR3 is TGTGCCAGCAGCTCTCCGACAGGGGGGTACCAAGAGACCCAGTACTTC.

The chain couples TRBV27 to TRBJ2-3; D may correspond to TRBD1 or TRBD2 (5 bases each). The CDR3 is 15 amino acids. Trimming shortened V by 5 bases and J by 0 bases, and 12 bases separated the two germline ends. Germline values: CDR1 MNHEY, CDR2 SMNVEV (reference sequence). Here the CDR3 reads CASSPRGLSTDTQYF. The CDR3 coding sequence is TGTGCCAGCAGTCCCCGGGGCCTTAGCACAGATACGCAGTATTTT.

The rearrangement joins TRBV7-9 to TRBJ1-2; D perhaps matches TRBD1 (5 bases). Trimming removed 2 bases at V and 8 bases at J, with 12 bases between. CDR3 length equals 13 residues. Germline CDR1 reads SEHNR; CDR2 reads FQNEAQ (reference sequence). CDR3 nucleotides: TGTGCCAGCAGCTTAATCGGGACCGGGGGCTACACCTTC. Its translation is CASSLIGTGGYTF.

The chain recombines TRBV18 with TRBJ1-2; D is unclear. CDR3 length: 15 amino acids. Per the germline V gene, CDR1 is KGHSH and CDR2 is LQKENI. V gave up 3 bases and J gave up 0 bases, with 11 bases separating them. The CDR3 bases are TGTGCCAGCTCACCGGCGGCAAGTACTAACTATGGCTACACCTTC. This gives the protein CASSPAASTNYGYTF.

The chain has TRBV5-4 and TRBJ2-6; D is unclear. Between the trimmed V and J ends, which lost 7 bases and 0 bases, there was a span of 11 bases. This CDR3 is 15 amino acids long. The V gene's germline CDR1 is SGHNT and CDR2 YYREEE (reference sequence). The CDR3 loop reads CASLTGISGANVLTF. In nucleotides, the CDR3 is TGTGCCAGCTTGACGGGTATCTCTGGGGCCAACGTCCTGACTTTC.

The chain carries TRBV6-1 and TRBJ2-4; 12 bases fit TRBD1. With 1 base clipped from V and 9 bases from J, the junction kept 10 bases outside the gene matches. Germline-derived CDR1 and CDR2 are MNHNS and SASEGT. This CDR3 is 17 amino acids long. CDR3 loop: CASSEGAGDRGHRIQYF. CDR3 DNA: TGTGCCAGCAGTGAAGGAGCCGGGGACAGGGGGCATCGCATTCAGTACTTC.

Comment on this clone: This sample also contains other DNA sequences that code for the same CDR3. DNA for the CDR3: TGTGCCAGCAGCCTGAGACAGGGACGGGAGACCCAGTACTTC. Protein sequence: CASSLRQGRETQYF. This chain connects TRBV28 to TRBJ2-5, with 7 bases aligning to TRBD1. The junction had 9 bases not matched to a gene; V was cut back by 6 bases and J by 5 bases. The CDR3 spans 14 residues. Per the germline V gene, CDR1 is MDHEN and CDR2 is SYDVKM.

The V call is TRBV7-6, the J call TRBJ2-5; no reliable D call. There are 16 residues in the CDR3. The ends were cut back, 2 bases at V and 3 bases at J, with 16 bases in the middle. Germline V gene data show CDR1 as SGHVS and CDR2 as FNYEAQ. The CDR3 loop reads CASSLMGRGPEETQYF. The CDR3 DNA is TGTGCCAGCAGCTTAATGGGCAGAGGCCCTGAAGAGACCCAGTACTTC.

This chain links TRBV6-1 with TRBJ2-1; TRBD1 aligns across 7 bases. This CDR3 contains 15 residues. Looked up from germline, CDR1 is MNHNS and CDR2 is SASEGT. The ends lost 1 base at V and 3 bases at J; junction bases unmatched: 3. This CDR3 is CASSEVAGGYNEQFF. DNA of the CDR3: TGTGCCAGCAGTGAAGTTGCAGGGGGCTACAATGAGCAGTTCTTC.

The chain combines TRBV7-9 with TRBJ1-6; 9 bases are shared with TRBD1. The V segment lost 5 bases and the J segment 6 bases; nucleotides outside the gene matches: 11. The CDR3 loop spans 17 amino acids. Germline V gene sequence: CDR1 SEHNR, CDR2 FQNEAQ (reference sequence). CDR3 amino acids: CASSNSRPGQGNSPLHF. The CDR3 DNA sequence: TGTGCCAGCAGCAACAGTCGCCCGGGACAGGGTAATTCACCCCTCCACTTT. Complete variable domain (other parts from reference TRBV7-9 and TRBJ1-6): DTGVSQNPRHKITKRGQNVTFRCDPISEHNRLYWYRQTLGQGPEFLTYFQNEAQLEKSRLLSDRFSAERPKGSFSTLEIQRTEQGDSAMYLCASSNSRPGQGNSPLHFGNGTRLTVT.

This chain joins TRBV5-4 and TRBJ1-1; maybe TRBD1 (5 bases). V was clipped by 0 bases and J by 4 bases, with 10 bases between them. The CDR3 consists of 14 residues. The germline CDR1 and CDR2 sequences are SGHNT and YYREEE (reference sequence). CDR3 sequence reads: CASSLGQGTTEAFF. As DNA, the CDR3 is TGTGCCAGCAGCTTGGGCCAGGGTACCACTGAAGCTTTCTTT.

V gene TRBV5-6 combines with J gene TRBJ2-3, with a tentative D call TRBD1 (5 bases). Trimming stripped 0 bases from V and 2 bases from J, with 7 bases between. Germline assignment: CDR1 SGHDT and CDR2 YYEEEE. CDR3 length: 14 amino acids. In DNA, the CDR3 is TGTGCCAGCAGCTTGGGGGGCACCACAGATACGCAGTATTTT. Its translation: CASSLGGTTDTQYF. The whole variable domain, filled in from reference TRBV5-6 and TRBJ2-3, reads DAGVTQSPTHLIKTRGQQVTLRCSPKSGHDTVSWYQQALGQGPQFIFQYYEEEERQRGNFPDRFSGHQFPNYSSELNVNALLLGDSALYLCASSLGGTTDTQYFGPGTRLTVL.

The J gene is TRBJ2-7, the V gene TRBV9, with TRBD2 as a possible D gene (5 bases). The CDR3 loop spans 15 amino acids. The germline V gene has CDR1 SGDLS and CDR2 YYNGEE. The V end was cut by 4 bases, the J end by 0 bases, with 14 bases between. The CDR3 here is CASSSRLGSSYEQYF. Written as DNA, the CDR3 is TGTGCCAGCAGCTCGCGCTTGGGGAGCTCCTACGAGCAGTACTTC.

This chain uses TRBV6-1 with TRBJ2-7; D is perhaps TRBD2 (5 bases). The V end was cut by 1 base, the J end by 0 bases, with 10 bases between. The germline CDR1 and CDR2 sequences are MNHNS and SASEGT. This CDR3 is built from 15 residues. The CDR3 region is CASSEGGPISYEQYF. The CDR3 DNA reads as TGTGCCAGCAGTGAAGGAGGGCCCATCTCCTACGAGCAGTACTTC.